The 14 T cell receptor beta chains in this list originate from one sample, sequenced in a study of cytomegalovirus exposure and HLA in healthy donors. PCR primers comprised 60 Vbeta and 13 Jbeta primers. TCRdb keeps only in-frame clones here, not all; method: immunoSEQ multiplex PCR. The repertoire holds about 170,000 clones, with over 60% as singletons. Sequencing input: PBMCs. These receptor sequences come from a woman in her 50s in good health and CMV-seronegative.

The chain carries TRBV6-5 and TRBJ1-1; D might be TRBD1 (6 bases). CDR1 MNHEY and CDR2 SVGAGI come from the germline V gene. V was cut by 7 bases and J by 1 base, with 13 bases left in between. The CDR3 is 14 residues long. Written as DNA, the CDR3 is TGTGCCAGCACCGAGACAGGACCGAACACTGAAGCTTTCTTT. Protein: CASTETGPNTEAFF.

CDR3 in DNA: TGTGCCACCAGCAGGGCGGACTTCAATCAGCCCCAGCATTTT. Translated: CATSRADFNQPQHF. The V and J genes are TRBV15 and TRBJ1-5, with D unresolved. This CDR3 contains 14 residues. The germline CDR1 and CDR2 sequences are LNHNV and YYDKDF (reference sequence). The V and J ends lost 3 bases and 3 bases respectively, with 9 bases between them.

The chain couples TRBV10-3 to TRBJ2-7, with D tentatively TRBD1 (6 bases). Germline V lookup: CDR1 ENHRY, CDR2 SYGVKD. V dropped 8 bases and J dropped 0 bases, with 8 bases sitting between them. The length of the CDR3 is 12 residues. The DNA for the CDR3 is TGTGCCATCCGGGACACCTCCTACGAGCAGTACTTC. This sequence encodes CAIRDTSYEQYF.

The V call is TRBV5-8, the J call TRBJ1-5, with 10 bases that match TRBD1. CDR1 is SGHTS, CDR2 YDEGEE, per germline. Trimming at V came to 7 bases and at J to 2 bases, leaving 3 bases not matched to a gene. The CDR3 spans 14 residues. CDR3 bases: TGTGCCAGCGGGACAGGGGAGGGCAATCAGCCCCAGCATTTT. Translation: CASGTGEGNQPQHF.

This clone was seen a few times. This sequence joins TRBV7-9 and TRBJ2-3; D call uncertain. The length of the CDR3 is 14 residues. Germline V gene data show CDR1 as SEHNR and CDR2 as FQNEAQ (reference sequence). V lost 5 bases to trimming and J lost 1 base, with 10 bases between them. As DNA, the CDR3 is TGTGCCAGCAGCGAATCCAGCGGCACAGATACGCAGTATTTT. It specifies CASSESSGTDTQYF.

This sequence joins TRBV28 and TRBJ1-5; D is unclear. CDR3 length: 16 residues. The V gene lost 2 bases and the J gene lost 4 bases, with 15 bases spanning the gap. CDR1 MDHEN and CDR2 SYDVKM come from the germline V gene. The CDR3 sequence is CASSLGRARLNQPQHF. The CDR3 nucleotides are TGTGCCAGCAGTTTAGGGAGGGCCCGTTTAAATCAGCCCCAGCATTTT.

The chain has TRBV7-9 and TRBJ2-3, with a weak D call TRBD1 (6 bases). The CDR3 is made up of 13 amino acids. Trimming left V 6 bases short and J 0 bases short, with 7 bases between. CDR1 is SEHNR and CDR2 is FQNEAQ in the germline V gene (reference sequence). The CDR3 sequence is CASRGASTDTQYF. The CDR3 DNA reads TGTGCCAGCAGGGGGGCTAGCACAGATACGCAGTATTTT.

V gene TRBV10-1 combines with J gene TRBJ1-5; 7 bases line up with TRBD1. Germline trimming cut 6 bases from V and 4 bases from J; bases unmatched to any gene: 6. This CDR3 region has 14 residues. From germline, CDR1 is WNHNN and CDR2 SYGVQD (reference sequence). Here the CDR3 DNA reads TGCGCCAGCAGAACCGGGACAGAGAATCAGCCCCAGCATTTT. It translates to CASRTGTENQPQHF.

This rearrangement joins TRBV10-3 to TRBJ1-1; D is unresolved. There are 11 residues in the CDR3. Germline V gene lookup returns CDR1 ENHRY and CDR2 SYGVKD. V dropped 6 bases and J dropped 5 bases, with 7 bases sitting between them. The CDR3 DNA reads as TGTGCCATCAGCTTCGGGACTGAAGCTTTCTTT. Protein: CAISFGTEAFF.

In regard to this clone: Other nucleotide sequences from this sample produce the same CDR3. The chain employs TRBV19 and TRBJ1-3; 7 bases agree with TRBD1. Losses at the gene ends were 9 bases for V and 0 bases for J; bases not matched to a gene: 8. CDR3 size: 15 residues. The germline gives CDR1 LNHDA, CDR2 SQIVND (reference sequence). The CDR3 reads CASSPGQFSGNTIYF. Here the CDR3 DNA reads TGTGCCAGCAGCCCGGGACAGTTCTCTGGAAACACCATATATTTT.

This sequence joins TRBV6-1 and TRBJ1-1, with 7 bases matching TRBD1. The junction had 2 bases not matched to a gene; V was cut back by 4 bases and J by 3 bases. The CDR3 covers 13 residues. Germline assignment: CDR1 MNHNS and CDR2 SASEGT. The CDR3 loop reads CASSAQGDTEAFF. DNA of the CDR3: TGTGCCAGCAGTGCCCAGGGGGACACTGAAGCTTTCTTT.

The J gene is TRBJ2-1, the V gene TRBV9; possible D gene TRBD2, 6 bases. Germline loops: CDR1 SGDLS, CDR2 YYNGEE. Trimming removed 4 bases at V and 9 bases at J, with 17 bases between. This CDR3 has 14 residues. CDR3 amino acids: CASSLSGLKGEQFF. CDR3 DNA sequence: TGTGCCAGCAGCCTTAGCGGATTGAAGGGTGAGCAGTTCTTC.

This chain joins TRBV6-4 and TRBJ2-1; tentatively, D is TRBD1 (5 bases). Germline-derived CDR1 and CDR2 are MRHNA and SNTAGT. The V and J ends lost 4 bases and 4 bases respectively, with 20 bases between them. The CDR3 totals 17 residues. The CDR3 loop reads CASSVSSQGSWYNEQFF. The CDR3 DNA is TGTGCCAGCAGTGTTTCTAGTCAGGGATCATGGTACAATGAGCAGTTCTTC.

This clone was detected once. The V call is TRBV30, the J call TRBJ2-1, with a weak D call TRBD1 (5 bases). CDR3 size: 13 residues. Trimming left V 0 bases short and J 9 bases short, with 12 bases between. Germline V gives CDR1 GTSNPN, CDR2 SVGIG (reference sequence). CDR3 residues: CAWSVRGFGEQFF. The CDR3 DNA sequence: TGTGCCTGGAGTGTAAGGGGTTTTGGTGAGCAGTTCTTC. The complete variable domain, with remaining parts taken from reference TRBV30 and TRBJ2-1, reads SQTIHQWPATLVQPVGSPLSLECTVEGTSNPNLYWYRQAAGRGLQLLFYSVGIGQISSEVPQNLSASRPQDRQFILSSKKLLLSDSGFYLCAWSVRGFGEQFFGPGTRLTVL.